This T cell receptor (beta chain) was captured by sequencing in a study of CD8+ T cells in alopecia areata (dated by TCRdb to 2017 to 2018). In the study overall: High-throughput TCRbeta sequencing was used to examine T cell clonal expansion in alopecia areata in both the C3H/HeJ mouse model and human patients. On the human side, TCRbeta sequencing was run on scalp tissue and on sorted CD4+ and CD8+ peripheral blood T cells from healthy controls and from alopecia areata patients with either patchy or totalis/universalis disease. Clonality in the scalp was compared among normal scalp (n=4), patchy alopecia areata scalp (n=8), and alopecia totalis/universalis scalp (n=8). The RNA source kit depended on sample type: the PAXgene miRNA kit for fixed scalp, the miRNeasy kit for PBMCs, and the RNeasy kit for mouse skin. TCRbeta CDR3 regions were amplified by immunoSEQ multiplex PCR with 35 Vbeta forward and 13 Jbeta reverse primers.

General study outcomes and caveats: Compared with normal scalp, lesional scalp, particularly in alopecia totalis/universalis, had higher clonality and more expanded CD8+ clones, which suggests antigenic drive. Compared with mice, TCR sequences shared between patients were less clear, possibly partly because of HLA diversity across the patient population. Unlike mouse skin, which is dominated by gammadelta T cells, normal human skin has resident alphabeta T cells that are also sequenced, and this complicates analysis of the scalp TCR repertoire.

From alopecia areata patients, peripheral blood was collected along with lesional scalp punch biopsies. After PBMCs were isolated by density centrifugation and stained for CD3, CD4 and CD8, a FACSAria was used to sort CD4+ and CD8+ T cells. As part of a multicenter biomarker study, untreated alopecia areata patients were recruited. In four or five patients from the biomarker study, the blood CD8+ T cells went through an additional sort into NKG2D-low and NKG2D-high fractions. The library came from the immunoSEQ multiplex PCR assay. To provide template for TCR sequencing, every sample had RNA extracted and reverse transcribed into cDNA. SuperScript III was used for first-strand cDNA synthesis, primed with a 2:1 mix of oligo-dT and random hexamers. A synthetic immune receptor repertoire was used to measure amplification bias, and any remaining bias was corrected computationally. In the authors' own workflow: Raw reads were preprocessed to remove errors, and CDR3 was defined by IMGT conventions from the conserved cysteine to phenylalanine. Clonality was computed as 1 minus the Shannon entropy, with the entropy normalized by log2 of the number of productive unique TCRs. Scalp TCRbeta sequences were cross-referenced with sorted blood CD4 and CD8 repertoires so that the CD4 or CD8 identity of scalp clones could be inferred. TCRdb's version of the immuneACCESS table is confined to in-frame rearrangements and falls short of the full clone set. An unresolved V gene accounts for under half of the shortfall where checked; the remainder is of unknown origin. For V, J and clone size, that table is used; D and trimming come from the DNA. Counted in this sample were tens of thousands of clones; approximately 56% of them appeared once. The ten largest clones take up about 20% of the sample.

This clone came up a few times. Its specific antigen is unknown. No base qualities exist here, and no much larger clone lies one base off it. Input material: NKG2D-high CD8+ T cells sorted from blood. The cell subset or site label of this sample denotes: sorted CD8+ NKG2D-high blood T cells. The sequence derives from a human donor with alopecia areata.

The sequenced DNA is TGTGCCAGCTCACCGGGACCTTTATACGAGCAGTACTTC. It is translated as CASSPGPLYEQYF. The sequence is built from TRBV18 and TRBJ2-7; the D region is possibly TRBD1 or TRBD2, each matching across 5 bases. The CDR3 spans 13 residues, from the cysteine through the phenylalanine. Just the 39-base CDR3 DNA is kept, in frame starting at base 1. V is reduced by 3 bases and J by 4 bases, leaving a spacing of 10 bases between them. Looking up the germline V gene yields CDR1 KGHSH and CDR2 LQKENI.